This TCR beta chain came from a study of blood T cell repertoires in COVID-19 (dated by TCRdb to the early 2020s). With regard to the full study: Collaborator samples came from the United States, Italy and Spain and covered acute and convalescent phases of COVID-19. HLA class I and class II types, where available, came from metadata supplied by the sample provider rather than from assay-based typing. The dataset comprised deeply sampled blood TCRbeta repertoires from subjects exposed to, actively infected with, or recovered from COVID-19. The prospective study material was composed of cDNA or gDNA derived from T cells, B-cell-depleted T cells, or PBMCs. Samples came from the ongoing ImmuneRACE study (first 160 participants) plus 1,254 subjects from 6 global collaborators. The repertoires were released in a freely available public database intended as a resource for research on the immune response to SARS-CoV-2. Nearly every sample came with metadata listing a de-identified subject ID, COVID-19 status, age in years and sex. Results and caveats for the whole study, not just this receptor: The amount of clinical and demographic metadata varied by source and participant and was provided uncurated.

One collaborating source in Seattle enrolled patients during active infection and followed them longitudinally through the course of disease. Each collaborating institution followed its own protocols to collect whole blood in K2EDTA tubes. For TCRbeta analysis, collaborator samples were shipped as frozen whole blood, as isolated PBMCs, or as DNA extracted from either sample type. This clone has just a few counts. No antigen is known for it. No much larger clone is present one base from it, and per-base qualities are unavailable. TCRbeta CDR3 regions were amplified from genomic DNA using the immunoSEQ Assay, a bias-controlled multiplex PCR. As for the authors' bioinformatics: The number of nucleated cells in each sample was estimated by amplification of reference gene primers within the assay. To quantify the absolute abundance of each unique TCRbeta CDR3 rearrangement, sequence reads were collapsed and filtered. For each sample, productive Simpson clonality was calculated by taking the square root of Simpson's diversity index across productive rearrangements. Imported from immuneACCESS, the table was reduced by TCRdb to in-frame sequences with V and J called. These copies leave out some clones; in studies compared against another copy, an unresolved V gene accounts for under half, and the cause of the remainder is not known. The V and J calls and clone size are taken from that table; D and trimming were inferred from the DNA. In all, the sample holds over 75,000 clones, and 70% to 90% of those were seen once. The ten largest clones capture around 2.1% of the sample.

From the cysteine through the phenylalanine, the CDR3 covers 16 amino acids. Solely the CDR3 DNA is kept, with 48 bases framed from the first base. V trim: 3 bases; J trim: 5 bases; unmatched bases: 9. The germline V gene (reference sequence) specifies LNHDA as CDR1 and SQIVND as CDR2. Rearrangement joined TRBV19 to TRBJ2-2; the central 7 bases match TRBD1. Sequencing was done on a sample of peripheral blood. The receptor was derived from a middle-aged man with COVID-19, enrolled during active disease. The CDR3 sequence is CASSISWTGRTGELFF. The nucleotide sequence is TGTGCCAGTAGTATTTCTTGGACAGGAAGGACCGGGGAGCTGTTTTTT.